This entry lists 28 T cell receptor beta chains sequenced from one sample in a study of blood T cell repertoires in COVID-19. Assay: immunoSEQ multiplex PCR; the TCRdb copy retains only in-frame clones and omits some. The repertoire holds 120,000 or so clones, with 79% as singletons. Sequences were obtained from peripheral blood. These receptors were obtained from a man between 40 and 49 years old with active or convalescent COVID-19.

This rearrangement joins TRBV4-3 to TRBJ2-5; D gene unclear. The CDR3 spans 15 residues. Trimming pared 0 bases from V and 4 bases from J, leaving 12 bases between. Germline V gene sequence: CDR1 LGHNA, CDR2 YSLEER. The CDR3 DNA reads as TGCGCCAGCAGCCAAGATTACCTAGGTCGAGAGACCCAGTACTTC. It encodes CASSQDYLGRETQYF.

The chain recombines TRBV27 with TRBJ2-7; D might be TRBD2 (6 bases). This CDR3 has 15 amino acids. Germline CDR1 and CDR2: MNHEY and SMNVEV (reference sequence). V was pared by 8 bases and J by 5 bases, with 22 bases between. As DNA, the CDR3 is TGTGCCAGCTCCCTATGGCCGGGGGTAAGCGACGAGCAGTACTTC. It translates to CASSLWPGVSDEQYF.

V usage is TRBV29-1 and J usage is TRBJ1-2; 9 nucleotides line up with TRBD1. Unmatched junction bases numbered 8, after V lost 7 bases and J lost 8 bases. This CDR3 is 12 amino acids long. Germline lookup yields CDR1 SQVTM and CDR2 ANQGSEA. Here the CDR3 reads CSGDRAQGGYTF. In DNA form, the CDR3 reads TGCAGCGGGGACAGGGCTCAAGGGGGCTACACCTTC.

The V gene is TRBV30, the J gene TRBJ2-7; maybe TRBD2 (6 bases). This CDR3 comprises 15 residues. The germline V gene has CDR1 GTSNPN and CDR2 SVGIG (reference sequence). V lost 0 bases and J lost 0, with 12 bases in between. The CDR3 coding sequence is TGTGCCTGGAGTGTACGTCGGGGGAGCTCCTACGAGCAGTACTTC. Translating it yields CAWSVRRGSSYEQYF.

The CDR3 DNA reads TGTGCCGGCCGGGACAGAGCCTACGAGCAGTACTTC. It specifies CAGRDRAYEQYF. V gene TRBV30 combines with J gene TRBJ2-7; the match to TRBD1 covers 7 bases. Germline V gene sequence: CDR1 GTSNPN, CDR2 SVGIG (reference sequence). The CDR3 runs 12 residues. J lost 2 bases, V lost 8 bases, and 6 bases had no gene match.

This rearrangement joins TRBV14 to TRBJ2-3; the D is unclear. Germline V gene lookup returns CDR1 SGHDN and CDR2 FVKESK. V dropped 4 bases and J dropped 2 bases, with 4 bases sitting between them. The CDR3 covers 12 residues. The CDR3 sequence is CASSPYTDTQYF. In nucleotides, the CDR3 is TGTGCCAGCAGCCCGTACACAGATACGCAGTATTTT. Drawing the rest from reference TRBV14 and TRBJ2-3, the complete variable domain is EAGVTQFPSHSVIEKGQTVTLRCDPISGHDNLYWYRRVMGKEIKFLLHFVKESKQDESGMPNNRFLAERTGGTYSTLKVQPAELEDSGVYFCASSPYTDTQYFGPGTRLTVL.

The chain couples TRBV6-5 to TRBJ1-1; D might be TRBD1 (6 bases). V lost 8 bases, J lost 2 bases, and 12 bases lay in between. Germline V gives CDR1 MNHEY, CDR2 SVGAGI. The CDR3 spans 13 residues. CDR3 sequence (DNA): TGTGCCAGCCTACTACAGGGAAACACTGAAGCTTTCTTT. It encodes CASLLQGNTEAFF.

The chain uses TRBV4-1 and TRBJ1-3; D is perhaps TRBD1 (6 bases). This CDR3 spans 18 amino acids. Germline CDR1 MGHRA, CDR2 YSYEKL. V was trimmed by 0 bases and J by 0 bases, leaving 15 bases between them. CDR3 residues: CASSQDRAGVFSGNTIYF. CDR3 coding DNA: TGCGCCAGCAGCCAAGACCGGGCAGGGGTGTTCTCTGGAAACACCATATATTTT.

CDR3 sequence (DNA): TGTGCCAGCAGCGCCGGGATGAACACTGAAGCTTTCTTT. This gives the protein CASSAGMNTEAFF. The rearrangement uses TRBV7-3 and TRBJ1-1; D not resolved. The CDR3 sequence is 13 residues long. V lost 5 bases and J lost 0, with 7 bases in between. Germline V lookup: CDR1 SGHTA, CDR2 FQGTGA.

The chain combines TRBV11-3 with TRBJ2-1; no firm D call. Germline V gene lookup returns CDR1 SGHNT and CDR2 YENEEA. V was cut by 2 bases and J by 8 bases, with 7 bases left in between. The CDR3 runs to 12 residues. The CDR3 loop reads CASSLQRDEQFF. CDR3 DNA: TGTGCCAGCAGCTTACAACGGGATGAGCAGTTCTTC.

At least ten counts were recorded for this clone. Additional DNA sequences in this sample encode the identical CDR3. The chain is built from TRBV7-2 and TRBJ2-7; maybe TRBD2 (6 bases). Germline V gives CDR1 SGHTA, CDR2 FQGNSA. CDR3 size: 15 residues. V was clipped by 1 base and J by 0 bases, with 10 bases between them. In DNA form, the CDR3 reads TGTGCCAGCAGCTTAGGTGGGGGGATCTCCTACGAGCAGTACTTC. Translating it yields CASSLGGGISYEQYF.

The chain employs TRBV6-6 and TRBJ2-5, with a possible D match to TRBD2 (6 bases). The V and J ends lost 0 bases and 5 bases respectively, with 10 bases between them. The CDR3 loop spans 14 amino acids. Germline CDR1 is MNHNY and CDR2 is SVGAGI (reference sequence). The DNA of the CDR3 is TGTGCCAGCAGTTACTCGCGGGGTTCGGAGACCCAGTACTTC. This gives the protein CASSYSRGSETQYF.

This clone was seen once. The chain combines TRBV9 with TRBJ1-1; no reliable D call. Germline V gene lookup returns CDR1 SGDLS and CDR2 YYNGEE. Trimming removed 4 bases at V and 7 bases at J, with 14 bases between. This CDR3 region has 13 residues. The CDR3 region has the DNA TGTGCCAGCAGCCCAAACATGGGGAGTGAAGCTTTCTTT. It codes for CASSPNMGSEAFF.

This rearrangement joins TRBV2 to TRBJ1-4; D might be TRBD1 (5 bases). V shed 5 bases and J shed 6 bases, with 13 bases lying between them. Germline V gene data show CDR1 as SNHLY and CDR2 as FYNNEI. This CDR3 has 14 residues. The CDR3, as DNA: TGTGCCAGCAGTTCCTCAGGGAAGGATGAAAAACTGTTTTTT. Its translation: CASSSSGKDEKLFF.

The V and J genes are TRBV30 and TRBJ1-2, with D uncertain. Deletions cut 2 bases from V and 8 bases from J, with 12 bases between. This CDR3 contains 12 residues. CDR1 is GTSNPN and CDR2 is SVGIG in the germline V gene (reference sequence). The CDR3 is CAWSTSVGGYTF. Here the CDR3 DNA reads TGTGCCTGGAGTACCTCGGTGGGCGGCTACACCTTC.

V gene TRBV2 combines with J gene TRBJ1-6; D might be TRBD1 (5 bases). V gave up 1 base and J gave up 10 bases, with 17 bases separating them. The CDR3 runs to 16 residues. CDR1 SNHLY and CDR2 FYNNEI come from the germline V gene. The CDR3 region has the DNA TGTGCCAGCAGTGAAGGTAGAAAGGGGAACCAATCACCCCTCCACTTT. Encoded protein: CASSEGRKGNQSPLHF.

Only a few counts were recorded for this clone. J is TRBJ2-1 and V is TRBV29-1; 16 bases fit TRBD2. The CDR3 is made up of 19 amino acids. Germline V gene sequence: CDR1 SQVTM, CDR2 ANQGSEA. Unmatched junction bases numbered 12, after V lost 3 bases and J lost 4 bases. CDR3 DNA sequence: TGCAGCGTTGAGAGCATCCTGGGGACTAGCGGGGGGGCGTACAATGAGCAGTTCTTC. This sequence encodes CSVESILGTSGGAYNEQFF.

A word on this clone: An end of the junction differs from the germline gene, which may be a read error. The chain recombines TRBV7-2 with TRBJ2-7, with TRBD2 as a possible D gene (5 bases). Germline values: CDR1 SGHTA, CDR2 FQGNSA. This CDR3 comprises 11 residues. CDR3 loop: CASSLAPEREF. Written as DNA, the CDR3 is TGTGCCAGCAGCTTAGCCCCTGAACGGGAATTC.

This clone was detected only once. The rearrangement joins TRBV19 to TRBJ1-5; TRBD1 agrees at 7 bases. CDR1 LNHDA and CDR2 SQIVND come from the germline V gene (reference sequence). J lost 7 bases, V lost 2 bases, and 8 bases had no gene match. The CDR3 length is 15 residues. CDR3 nucleotide sequence: TGTGCCAGTAGTATATCCAGGACAGGTCTGCAGCCCCAGCATTTT. Its translation is CASSISRTGLQPQHF.

This chain joins TRBV6-1 and TRBJ2-7; 11 positions match TRBD2. V was pared by 1 base and J by 3 bases, with 14 bases of the junction left unmatched. This CDR3 has 19 amino acids. CDR1 MNHNS and CDR2 SASEGT come from the germline V gene. CDR3 region: CASSEGLAGTQFPVYEQYF. CDR3 in DNA: TGTGCCAGCAGTGAAGGACTAGCGGGGACCCAATTCCCGGTCTACGAGCAGTACTTC.

The chain uses TRBV30 and TRBJ1-5, with D maybe TRBD1 (5 bases). The CDR3 covers 13 residues. Trimming removed 3 bases at V and 3 bases at J, with 9 bases between. Germline V gene lookup returns CDR1 GTSNPN and CDR2 SVGIG (reference sequence). The CDR3 coding sequence is TGTGCCTGGAGCGACAGAGCCAATCAGCCCCAGCATTTT. Protein product: CAWSDRANQPQHF.

The gene calls are TRBV4-1 and TRBJ1-1; no firm D call. Per the germline V gene, CDR1 is MGHRA and CDR2 is YSYEKL. Trimming took 4 bases from V and 3 from J, leaving 12 bases between them. The CDR3 runs to 14 residues. The CDR3 loop is CASSLGRQDTEAFF. The CDR3 coding sequence is TGCGCCAGCAGCCTCGGGAGGCAGGACACTGAAGCTTTCTTT.

The DNA for the CDR3 is TGTGCCAGCAGCGTTCACACAGGGGCAAACTATGGCTACACCTTC. It encodes CASSVHTGANYGYTF. V usage is TRBV9 and J usage is TRBJ1-2; TRBD1 matches at 7 bases. V gave up 2 bases and J gave up 2 bases; unmatched junction bases: 6. The germline gives CDR1 SGDLS, CDR2 YYNGEE. The CDR3 is 15 residues long.

The chain recombines TRBV10-2 with TRBJ1-6; weak D call: TRBD1 (5 bases). The CDR3 is 14 residues long. Trimming shortened V by 6 bases and J by 6 bases, and 12 bases separated the two germline ends. Looked up from germline, CDR1 is WSHSY and CDR2 is SAAADI. The CDR3 DNA sequence: TGCGCCAGCAGCTCCCTCGGGGGTAATTCACCCCTCCACTTT. This sequence encodes CASSSLGGNSPLHF.

The chain's CDR3 is CASSIGTGNQPQHF. Here the CDR3 DNA reads TGTGCCAGTAGTATCGGGACAGGGAATCAGCCCCAGCATTTT. This chain joins TRBV19 and TRBJ1-5, with TRBD1 matching 9 bases. CDR1 and CDR2 (germline): LNHDA, SQIVND (reference sequence). V lost 3 bases to trimming and J lost 4 bases; unmatched junction nucleotides: 1. The CDR3 extends over 14 amino acids.

Note on this clone: The sample has other DNA sequences that encode this CDR3 too. V and J are TRBV6-5 and TRBJ1-1; D is unresolved. The CDR3 runs 12 residues. CDR1 and CDR2 (germline): MNHEY, SVGAGI. V lost 3 bases, J lost 1 base, and 3 bases lay in between. This CDR3 reads CASSYRNTEAFF. The CDR3 DNA is TGTGCCAGCAGTTATAGGAACACTGAAGCTTTCTTT.

This clone has ten or more counts. This sample also contains other DNA sequences that code for the same CDR3. The J gene is TRBJ1-2, the V gene TRBV2, with TRBD1 matching over 9 bases. Trimming took 6 bases from V and 7 from J; bases not matched to a gene: 6. The germline V gene has CDR1 SNHLY and CDR2 FYNNEI. The CDR3 spans 13 residues. In DNA, the CDR3 is TGTGCCAGCAGACTAACAGGGGGCGGTGGCTACACCTTC. Translating it yields CASRLTGGGGYTF.

CDR3 in DNA: TGTGCCAGCAGCTCCTCTCCAGTTAGCAATCAGCCCCAGCATTTT. It specifies CASSSSPVSNQPQHF. This rearrangement joins TRBV6-5 to TRBJ1-5; D is unresolved. The CDR3 has 15 amino acids. Germline assignment: CDR1 MNHEY and CDR2 SVGAGI. V was trimmed by 6 bases and J by 0 bases, leaving 12 bases between them.